This entry lists 14 T cell receptor beta chains sequenced from one sample in a study of T cells expressing NK-cell markers (TCRdb year 2020). Libraries were prepared through 5' RACE. Sequencing used an Illumina HiSeq 2000. Each entry corresponds to one CDR3 protein sequence from reads that TCRdb reprocessed, and DNA is not given. The record for this sample contains about 260,000 distinct CDR3 sequences. The top ten clonotypes cover about 0.39% of the sample. Sequencing was done on a sample of blood T cells: a sorted CD56 or NKG2C T cell subset, CD4+ or CD8+ T cells, or bulk PBMC T cells (not recorded which). The receptors come from a man between 18 and 35 years old in good health. Donor details come from another sample of the same person, matched by shared clones.

This chain joins TRBV6-5 and TRBJ2-1; TCRdb lists TRBD2, though no DNA is available to test this call. CDR1 and CDR2 (germline): MNHEY, SVGAGI. The CDR3 length is 16 residues. The CDR3 spells CASSYLIREAENEQFF.

The J gene is TRBJ2-2, the V gene TRBV2; TCRdb designates TRBD2, a call that cannot be tested without DNA. The CDR3 length is 15 residues. Germline values: CDR1 SNHLY, CDR2 FYNNEI. The CDR3 here is CASNNGRAGTGELFF.

This chain connects TRBV12-3 or TRBV12-4 to TRBJ1-3; TCRdb returns TRBD1, unconfirmable since there is no DNA. This CDR3 is built from 13 residues. This CDR3 is CATSGDPGNTIYF.

J is TRBJ2-4 and V is TRBV28; TCRdb gives TRBD2 as the D gene, but with no DNA this cannot be confirmed. This CDR3 is 15 amino acids long. Per the germline V gene, CDR1 is MDHEN and CDR2 is SYDVKM. CDR3 region: CASSSSLAVKNIQYF. Complete variable domain (other parts from reference TRBV28 and TRBJ2-4): DVKVTQSSRYLVKRTGEKVFLECVQDMDHENMFWYRQDPGLGLRLIYFSYDVKMKEKGDIPEGYSVSREKKERFSLILESASTNQTSMYLCASSSSLAVKNIQYFGAGTRLSVL.

The rearrangement links TRBV29-1 to TRBJ2-2; there is no DNA to check the TCRdb D call of TRBD2. Germline values: CDR1 SQVTM, CDR2 ANQGSEA. The CDR3 has 13 amino acids. The CDR3 sequence: CSVVLSGTGELFF.

V usage is TRBV20-1 and J usage is TRBJ2-7; TCRdb names TRBD1, which stays unverified in the absence of DNA. The CDR3 totals 12 residues. Germline loops: CDR1 DFQATT, CDR2 SNEGSKA (reference sequence). The chain's CDR3 is CSAEGQSYEQYF.

The rearrangement uses TRBV6-5 and TRBJ2-7. Per the germline V gene, CDR1 is MNHEY and CDR2 is SVGAGI. CDR3 length equals 15 residues. CDR3 loop: CASSYSIGFKYEQYF.

The V call is TRBV4-3, the J call TRBJ2-1; the TCRdb D gene call, TRBD2, has no DNA to confirm it. The germline gives CDR1 LGHNA, CDR2 YSLEER. This CDR3 comprises 16 residues. The CDR3 is CASSPRRLAVYNEQFF.

The chain joins TRBV6-1 to TRBJ2-1; absent DNA, TCRdb's TRBD2 call cannot be checked. The CDR3 length is 16 residues. CDR1 is MNHNS and CDR2 is SASEGT in the germline V gene. The CDR3 spells CASSEGGAGGPGVQFF.

CDR3: CSAEGLNIQYF. The chain couples TRBV29-1 to TRBJ2-4; TCRdb returns TRBD2, unconfirmable since there is no DNA. This CDR3 contains 11 residues. The germline V gene has CDR1 SQVTM and CDR2 ANQGSEA. The variable domain in full, with the rest retrieved from reference TRBV29-1 and TRBJ2-4, is SAVISQKPSRDICQRGTSLTIQCQVDSQVTMMFWYRQQPGQSLTLIATANQGSEATYESGFVIDKFPISRPNLTFSTLTVSNMSPEDSSIYLCSAEGLNIQYFGAGTRLSVL.

This chain connects TRBV7-2 to TRBJ2-1; TCRdb's D call of TRBD1 is untestable without DNA. Germline lookup yields CDR1 SGHTA and CDR2 FQGNSA. This CDR3 comprises 14 residues. The CDR3: CASSLAPRAGEQFF.

The genes are TRBV3-1 and TRBJ2-1; TCRdb indicates TRBD1, and absent DNA this call remains unverified. There are 14 residues in the CDR3. From germline, CDR1 is LGHDT and CDR2 YNNKEL (reference sequence). CDR3 in amino acids: CASNPSGSGGEQFF.

The chain couples TRBV12-3 or TRBV12-4 to TRBJ1-2; with no DNA, the TCRdb D assignment of TRBD1 cannot be verified. The CDR3 spans 15 residues. The chain's CDR3 is CASRPSQGRSYGYTF.

The V and J genes are TRBV7-2 and TRBJ2-4; TCRdb's D call, TRBD1, is unchecked because there is no DNA. CDR1 SGHTA and CDR2 FQGNSA come from the germline V gene. The CDR3 is made up of 14 amino acids. CDR3 amino acids: CASSRPGVGNIQYF.